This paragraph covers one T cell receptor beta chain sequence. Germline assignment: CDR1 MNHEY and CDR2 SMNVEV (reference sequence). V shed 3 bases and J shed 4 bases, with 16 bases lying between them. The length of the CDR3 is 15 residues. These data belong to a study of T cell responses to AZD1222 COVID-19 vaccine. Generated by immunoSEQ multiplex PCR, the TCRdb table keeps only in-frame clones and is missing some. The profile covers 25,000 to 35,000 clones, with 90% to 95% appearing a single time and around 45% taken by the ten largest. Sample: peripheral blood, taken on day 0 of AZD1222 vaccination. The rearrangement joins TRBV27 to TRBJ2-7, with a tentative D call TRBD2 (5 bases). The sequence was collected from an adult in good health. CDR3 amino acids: CASSLGGPGSYEQYF. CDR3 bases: TGTGCCAGCAGTTTGGGCGGTCCGGGGTCGTACGAGCAGTACTTC.